Listed below are T cell receptor beta chains from one sample, sequenced in a study of human T cells and chemical hapten exposure. Using its own MiXCR run on the RACE reads, TCRdb lists one record per CDR3 protein. The sample yields some 65,000 distinct CDR3 sequences, about 6% seen once. The material sequenced was whole blood. All receptors come from a female donor in good health. Some clones in this sample may be carry-over from other donors' samples. Both conserved end residues are part of each CDR3. The D gene is left open where the match is weak. Size values are once, few and many counts, or a class for expanded clones, and some rows have none.

TRBJ1-2	TRBV12-3/TRBV12-4	many	NA	CASRDQGPDYGYTF	TGTGCCAGCAGGGACCAGGGCCCGGACTATGGCTACACCTTC
TRBJ2-7	TRBV6-5	many	NA	CASRLGPTYEQYF	TGTGCCAGCAGGCTGGGTCCTACCTACGAGCAGTACTTC
TRBJ2-1	TRBV5-1	NA	NA	CASSLVNHWKGITSYNEQFF	TGCGCCAGCAGCTTGGTAAACCACTGGAAGGGGATAACGTCCTACAATGAGCAGTTCTTC
TRBJ1-1	TRBV6-5	many	NA	CASRPQGHTEAFF	TGTGCCAGCCGCCCTCAGGGTCACACTGAAGCTTTCTTT
TRBJ1-1	TRBV5-8	many	NA	CATSGRTEAFF	TGTGCTACGAGCGGGAGGACTGAAGCTTTCTTT
TRBJ1-1	TRBV6-1	many	NA	CASSEGAGMNTEAFF	TGTGCCAGCAGCGAAGGGGCAGGGATGAACACTGAAGCTTTCTTT
TRBJ1-6	TRBV19	many	TRBD1	CASKLGQNSYNSPLHF	TGTGCCAGTAAATTGGGACAGAACAGCTATAATTCACCCCTCCACTTT
TRBJ2-1	TRBV28	many	TRBD1	CASSLTGGEQFF	TGTGCCAGCAGTCTAACAGGGGGGGAGCAGTTCTTC
TRBJ2-7	TRBV29-1	many	NA	CSVEESLEGEQYF	TGCAGCGTTGAAGAGTCGTTGGAGGGGGAGCAGTACTTC
TRBJ1-3	TRBV10-3	many	NA	CAISVQDISGNTIYF	TGTGCCATCAGTGTTCAGGATATCTCTGGAAACACCATATATTTT
TRBJ2-7	TRBV28	many	NA	CASSEPQGQAYEQYF	TGTGCCAGCAGTGAACCCCAGGGACAAGCCTACGAGCAGTACTTC
TRBJ2-7	TRBV9	few	TRBD2	CASSQTSASYEQYF	TGTGCCAGCAGCCAAACTAGCGCTTCCTACGAGCAGTACTTC
TRBJ2-7	TRBV6-2/TRBV6-3	many	NA	CASSYLGFDYEQYF	TGTGCCAGCAGTTATTTGGGTTTTGATTACGAGCAGTACTTC
TRBJ2-7	TRBV6-5	NA	TRBD2	CASSVAGGILHEQYF	TGTGCCAGCAGTGTAGCGGGAGGTATATTACACGAGCAGTACTTC
TRBJ1-2	TRBV28	few	NA	CASMDRANYGYTF	TGTGCCAGCATGGACAGAGCTAACTATGGCTACACCTTC
TRBJ2-7	TRBV27	few	TRBD1	CASSLSGRGPLYEQYF	TGTGCCAGCAGTTTATCTGGCAGGGGGCCCCTCTACGAGCAGTACTTC
TRBJ2-3	TRBV28	NA	NA	CASSLPRGGGRTDTQYF	TGTGCCAGCAGTCTCCCCCGGGGTGGCGGACGCACAGATACGCAGTATTTT
TRBJ1-1	TRBV5-1	many	TRBD1	CASSTTGRDTEAFF	TGCGCCAGCTCTACGACAGGGAGGGACACTGAAGCTTTCTTT
TRBJ2-7	TRBV15	NA	TRBD1	CATSRGTGKTYEQYF	TGTGCCACCAGCAGAGGGACAGGGAAGACCTACGAGCAGTACTTC
TRBJ1-5	TRBV10-3	many	NA	CAPGDSGLNQPQHF	TGTGCCCCAGGGGACTCCGGACTGAATCAGCCCCAGCATTTT
TRBJ2-3	TRBV29-1	many	TRBD1	CSGRTGGTPDTQYF	TGCAGCGGCCGGACAGGGGGCACCCCAGATACGCAGTATTTT
TRBJ1-6	TRBV6-5	many	NA	CASSYRGNDNSPLHF	TGTGCCAGCAGTTACCGTGGGAATGATAATTCACCCCTCCACTTT
TRBJ1-4	TRBV4-1	few	NA	CASSQVTRGNEKLFF	TGCGCCAGCAGCCAAGTTACAAGGGGTAATGAAAAACTGTTTTTT
TRBJ1-1	TRBV7-9	many	NA	CASTGEGDHTEAFF	TGTGCCAGCACCGGCGAAGGTGACCACACTGAAGCTTTCTTT
TRBJ2-2	TRBV7-9	NA	NA	CASSQMRDANTGELFF	TGTGCCAGCAGCCAGATGAGGGATGCGAACACCGGGGAGCTGTTTTTT
TRBJ2-7	TRBV3-1	few	TRBD1	CASSPERGQAYEQYF	TGTGCCAGCAGCCCAGAGAGGGGACAGGCCTACGAGCAGTACTTC
TRBJ2-7	TRBV4-3	many	NA	CASSQGHRDTYEQYF	TGCGCCAGCAGCCAAGGCCACAGGGACACCTACGAGCAGTACTTC
TRBJ2-1	TRBV7-3	few	TRBD2	CASSLKLAGDNEQFF	TGTGCCAGCAGCTTAAAACTAGCGGGAGACAATGAGCAGTTCTTC
TRBJ2-3	TRBV7-9	many	NA	CASSLPDGTSDTQYF	TGTGCCAGCAGCTTACCGGACGGGACATCAGATACGCAGTATTTT
TRBJ2-7	TRBV28	many	NA	CAVGVSKDEQYF	TGTGCCGTGGGGGTCAGCAAGGACGAGCAGTACTTC
TRBJ1-1	TRBV27	NA	NA	CASSLWSGQSEAFF	TGTGCCAGCAGTTTATGGAGTGGACAGTCTGAAGCTTTCTTT
TRBJ2-5	TRBV5-5	few	NA	CASSSDSNQETQYF	TGTGCCAGCAGCTCGGACAGCAACCAAGAGACCCAGTACTTC
TRBJ1-6	TRBV10-2	few	NA	CASLEGGSSYNSPLHF	TGCGCCAGCCTAGAGGGGGGGAGCTCCTATAATTCACCCCTCCACTTT
TRBJ1-2	TRBV28	many	NA	CASRTTGTNYGYTF	TGTGCCAGCCGAACTACAGGGACTAACTATGGCTACACCTTC
TRBJ2-3	TRBV6-5	many	TRBD2	CASSYDSPSGADTQYF	TGTGCCAGCAGTTACGATAGTCCTAGCGGCGCAGATACGCAGTATTTT
TRBJ1-2	TRBV20-1	many	TRBD1	CSAPGTETSNYGYTF	TGCAGTGCTCCCGGGACAGAGACTTCTAACTATGGCTACACCTTC
TRBJ2-2	TRBV20-1	few	NA	CSAPPDPVTGELFF	TGCAGTGCCCCGCCCGACCCAGTCACCGGGGAGCTGTTTTTT
TRBJ2-7	TRBV6-6	NA	TRBD1	CASSLTGASPRF	TGTGCCAGCAGTTTAACAGGGGCTTCCCCTCGTTTC
TRBJ2-1	TRBV11-3	NA	NA	CASSLSQYNEQFF	TGTGCCAGCAGCTTATCCCAGTACAATGAGCAGTTCTTC
TRBJ2-1	TRBV4-3	NA	NA	CASSQGPNEQFF	TGCGCCAGCAGCCAGGGCCCAAATGAGCAGTTCTTC
TRBJ1-5	TRBV7-8	many	NA	CASSLAGASQPQHF	TGTGCCAGCAGCTTAGCGGGGGCAAGTCAGCCCCAGCATTTT
TRBJ1-1	TRBV6-5	many	NA	CASSPIQGLEAFF	TGTGCCAGCAGTCCAATACAGGGTCTAGAAGCTTTCTTT
TRBJ2-7	TRBV5-1	many	NA	CASSASLRAHYEQYF	TGCGCCAGCAGCGCCTCCCTGAGGGCCCACTACGAGCAGTACTTC
TRBJ2-1	TRBV4-1	many	TRBD2	CASSQRTSGPLVYNEQFF	TGCGCCAGCAGCCAGAGGACTAGCGGCCCCCTTGTATACAATGAGCAGTTCTTC
TRBJ2-3	TRBV7-8	NA	NA	CASSLVARTDTQYF	TGTGCCAGCAGCTTAGTGGCCCGCACAGATACGCAGTATTTT
TRBJ2-7	TRBV28	NA	NA	CASSLDRTYEQYF	TGTGCCAGCAGTTTGGACAGAACCTACGAGCAGTACTTC
TRBJ1-1	TRBV20-1	NA	TRBD1	CSARDENRGSTEAFF	TGCAGTGCTAGAGACGAAAACAGGGGAAGTACTGAAGCTTTCTTT
TRBJ2-3	TRBV20-1	few	NA	CSAIATSTDTQYF	TGCAGTGCTATTGCGACTAGCACAGATACGCAGTATTTT
TRBJ1-6	TRBV28	many	NA	CASSLSSASSSPLHF	TGTGCCAGCAGTTTATCCAGCGCCTCGAGTTCACCCCTCCACTTT
TRBJ1-1	TRBV5-1	many	NA	CASSLIGMNTEAFF	TGCGCCAGCAGCTTGATAGGGATGAACACTGAAGCTTTCTTT
TRBJ1-1	TRBV29-1	many	NA	CSVALGFEAFF	TGCAGCGTTGCTCTGGGTTTTGAAGCTTTCTTT